These 16 T cell receptor beta chains were all obtained from the same sample, sequenced in a study of cytomegalovirus exposure and HLA in healthy donors. The PCR was carried out with 60 Vbeta primers and 13 Jbeta primers. Sequencing used immunoSEQ multiplex PCR; TCRdb keeps in-frame clones, though not all of them. This table has around 96,000 clones, 70% to 90% appearing once. Sequencing used PBMCs. These receptors all come from a man aged 18 to 29 in good health and CMV-seronegative.

The chain links TRBV6-5 to TRBJ1-3, with D possibly TRBD1 on 6 matching bases. V lost 6 bases to trimming and J lost 3 bases, with 15 bases between them. The CDR3 length is 15 residues. Germline V gene data show CDR1 as MNHEY and CDR2 as SVGAGI. The chain's CDR3 is CASRHHRAYGNTIYF. Written as DNA, the CDR3 is TGTGCCAGCAGGCACCACAGGGCATATGGAAACACCATATATTTT.

CDR3 in DNA: TGTGCCAGCAGTTTATACATTCGGAGGGACTCGCAAGAGACCCAGTACTTC. It yields the protein CASSLYIRRDSQETQYF. This chain connects TRBV28 to TRBJ2-5; the D gene is possibly TRBD2 (6 bases). V was shortened by 1 base and J by 2 bases, with 17 bases between the two germline ends. The CDR3 is made up of 17 amino acids. Germline loops: CDR1 MDHEN, CDR2 SYDVKM.

The J gene is TRBJ1-4, the V gene TRBV7-2; D may be TRBD1 (5 bases). Trimming stripped 5 bases from V and 1 base from J, with 11 bases between. The germline V gene has CDR1 SGHTA and CDR2 FQGNSA. There are 15 residues in the CDR3. The CDR3 DNA sequence: TGTGCCAGCAGCAGTTCCAGGGTAACTAATGAAAAACTGTTTTTT. It encodes CASSSSRVTNEKLFF.

The J gene is TRBJ2-2, the V gene TRBV6-1, with TRBD2 as a possible D gene (6 bases). The V end was cut by 6 bases, the J end by 0 bases, with 11 bases between. This CDR3 is built from 15 residues. In germline, CDR1 is MNHNS, CDR2 SASEGT. CDR3 sequence reads: CASRWGTANTGELFF. The CDR3 DNA sequence: TGTGCCAGCAGGTGGGGGACTGCGAACACCGGGGAGCTGTTTTTT.

V is TRBV10-3 and J is TRBJ1-2, with 7 bases matching TRBD1. The germline CDR1 and CDR2 sequences are ENHRY and SYGVKD. The CDR3 loop spans 13 amino acids. Trimming removed 8 bases from V and 1 base from J; junction bases left unmatched: 4. The CDR3 loop is CAIGGQINYGYTF. CDR3 sequence (DNA): TGTGCCATCGGGGGACAGATTAACTATGGCTACACCTTC.

The chain is built from TRBV6-5 and TRBJ1-3; D is unresolved. The V gene lost 0 bases and the J gene lost 0 bases, with 9 bases spanning the gap. CDR3 size: 16 residues. Germline CDR1 reads MNHEY; CDR2 reads SVGAGI. The CDR3 region has the DNA TGTGCCAGCAGTTACTCTCCGAGGGCCTCTGGAAACACCATATATTTT. Its protein is CASSYSPRASGNTIYF.

The chain is built from TRBV30 and TRBJ2-2; tentative D call: TRBD1 (6 bases). This CDR3 has 15 residues. The ends were cut back, 2 bases at V and 4 bases at J, with 14 bases in the middle. Germline V gives CDR1 GTSNPN, CDR2 SVGIG (reference sequence). As DNA, the CDR3 is TGTGCCTGGAGTAAGAAGGGGGTCGGCACCGGGGAGCTGTTTTTT. Protein: CAWSKKGVGTGELFF.

The chain joins TRBV5-1 to TRBJ1-2; TRBD1 agrees at 11 bases. CDR1 is SGHRS and CDR2 is YFSETQ in the germline V gene. V gave up 4 bases and J gave up 7 bases; unmatched junction bases: 6. CDR3 size: 14 residues. The CDR3 region is CASSGGTGGFGYTF. DNA for the CDR3: TGCGCCAGCAGCGGCGGGACAGGGGGGTTTGGCTACACCTTC. The full variable domain, rest sourced from reference TRBV5-1 and TRBJ1-2, is KAGVTQTPRYLIKTRGQQVTLSCSPISGHRSVSWYQQTPGQGLQFLFEYFSETQRNKGNFPGRFSGRQFSNSRSEMNVSTLELGDSALYLCASSGGTGGFGYTFGSGTRLTVV.

The chain recombines TRBV6-5 with TRBJ2-5, with a possible D match to TRBD2 (6 bases). The CDR3 has 15 residues. Trimming pared 5 bases from V and 4 bases from J, leaving 17 bases between. Germline CDR1 and CDR2: MNHEY and SVGAGI. For the CDR3, the DNA is TGTGCCAGCAGTCCCCGCGGGGTGAGCCTAGAGACCCAGTACTTC. As protein: CASSPRGVSLETQYF.

This chain links TRBV6-5 with TRBJ1-4, with 8 bases fitting TRBD1. This CDR3 is built from 15 residues. V was pared by 5 bases and J by 5 bases, with 7 bases of the junction left unmatched. Germline lookup yields CDR1 MNHEY and CDR2 SVGAGI. CDR3 nucleotide sequence: TGTGCCAGCAGTGCGACAGGGGCGCGAAATGAAAAACTGTTTTTT. Its protein is CASSATGARNEKLFF.

DNA for the CDR3: TGCGCCAGCAGCTTGGAGCGGGGGGCCCCAGATACGCAGTATTTT. It yields the protein CASSLERGAPDTQYF. This sequence joins TRBV5-1 and TRBJ2-3, with TRBD2 matching over 9 bases. From germline, CDR1 is SGHRS and CDR2 YFSETQ. Losses at the gene ends were 0 bases for V and 4 bases for J; bases not matched to a gene: 3. The CDR3 covers 15 residues.

This chain links TRBV5-1 with TRBJ2-5; TRBD1 matches 7 bases. After removal of 2 bases from V and 5 bases from J, the junction contained 3 bases not matched to a gene. This CDR3 has 13 amino acids. In germline, CDR1 is SGHRS, CDR2 YFSETQ. The CDR3 reads CASSLTGVETQYF. The CDR3 DNA reads as TGCGCCAGCAGCTTAACAGGGGTCGAGACCCAGTACTTC. Supplemented by reference TRBV5-1 and TRBJ2-5, the full variable domain reads KAGVTQTPRYLIKTRGQQVTLSCSPISGHRSVSWYQQTPGQGLQFLFEYFSETQRNKGNFPGRFSGRQFSNSRSEMNVSTLELGDSALYLCASSLTGVETQYFGPGTRLLVL.

A single count supports this clone. The identical CDR3 is also encoded by other nucleotide sequences in the sample. The J gene is TRBJ2-5, the V gene TRBV18; D not certain. Trimming cost V 1 base and J 2 bases, with 5 bases left between them. CDR1 is KGHSH, CDR2 LQKENI, per germline. The CDR3 covers 13 residues. CDR3 region: CASSPRQQETQYF. The CDR3 nucleotides read TGTGCCAGCTCACCACGGCAGCAAGAGACCCAGTACTTC. Using reference TRBV18 and TRBJ2-5 for the parts outside the CDR3, the full variable domain is NAGVMQNPRHLVRRRGQEARLRCSPMKGHSHVYWYRQLPEEGLKFMVYLQKENIIDESGMPKERFSAEFPKEGPSILRIQQVVRGDSAAYFCASSPRQQETQYFGPGTRLLVL.

This clone is a singleton in its sample. This chain uses TRBV11-2 with TRBJ1-1; 8 bases match TRBD1. This CDR3 spans 14 amino acids. V dropped 6 bases and J dropped 1; count of bases not matched to a gene: 4. Germline values: CDR1 SGHAT, CDR2 FQNNGV. The CDR3 is CASSLGTGNTEAFF. DNA of the CDR3: TGTGCCAGCAGTCTTGGGACAGGGAACACTGAAGCTTTCTTT.

The V gene is TRBV15, the J gene TRBJ1-2; TRBD1 aligns across 10 bases. V shed 5 bases and J 5 bases; nucleotides not matched to a gene: 5. The CDR3 totals 14 residues. Per the germline V gene, CDR1 is LNHNV and CDR2 is YYDKDF (reference sequence). The DNA for the CDR3 is TGTGCCACCAGCGAAGGGACAGGGGATTATGGCTACACCTTC. Translated: CATSEGTGDYGYTF. Filled out from reference TRBV15 and TRBJ1-2, the complete variable domain reads DAMVIQNPRYQVTQFGKPVTLSCSQTLNHNVMYWYQQKSSQAPKLLFHYYDKDFNNEADTPDNFQSRRPNTSFCFLDIRSPGLGDTAMYLCATSEGTGDYGYTFGSGTRLTVV.

This clone showed up just a few times. This rearrangement joins TRBV4-1 to TRBJ1-1, with D hard to call. The CDR3 totals 13 residues. Germline lookup yields CDR1 MGHRA and CDR2 YSYEKL. V gave up 4 bases and J gave up 1 base, with 7 bases separating them. The CDR3 here is CASSPQPNTEAFF. The CDR3 DNA follows: TGCGCCAGCAGCCCACAGCCGAACACTGAAGCTTTCTTT.